This T cell receptor (beta chain) was captured by sequencing in a study of shared clonotypes between healthy human individuals. The study, taken as a whole, reports: Among donors, sharing of clonotypes was expected to be affected by sequencing depth.

Details on this clone: No antigen is known for it.

The length of the CDR3 is 19 residues. The J segment lost 1 base and the V segment lost 1 base, leaving 10 bases of the junction unmatched. CDR1 and CDR2 from the germline V gene are LGHNA and YSLEER. Over several immunoSEQ plates, each subset's genomic DNA was distributed in even portions. Clones were sequenced by immunoSEQ multiplex PCR, and TCRdb holds only the in-frame ones, with some missing. The sample records 2 million to 2.5 million clones, 93% being singletons. The sequenced sample consisted of naive CD4+ T cells from PBMCs. The subset here: CD45RA+ positively selected. The sequence was collected from a man between 18 and 35 years old in good health. Some clones in this sample may be carry-over from other donors' samples. The chain has TRBV4-3 and TRBJ1-4; 9 bases are a match to TRBD1. DNA for the CDR3: TGCGCCAGCAGCCAAGGGCCGGGACAGGGCCGAGAAACTAATGAAAAACTGTTTTTT. It yields the protein CASSQGPGQGRETNEKLFF.